What follows are 13 T cell receptor beta chains derived from one specimen sequenced in a study of blood T cells in healthy people across ages. For the second PCR, which ran for 7 to 11 cycles, a sample-barcoded 5' primer and a J-beta primer mix were used. MiXCR, applied by TCRdb to the 5' RACE reads, yields one record per CDR3 protein. The sample consists of approximately 760,000 distinct CDR3 sequences, 20% to 25% of them appearing once. The same data also contributed to another study, on T cells of mothers and their children.

Sequencing used blood. These TCRs come from a boy younger than 18 in good health.

V is TRBV9 and J is TRBJ2-5; 8 bases are a match to TRBD2. V shed 2 bases and J 11 bases; nucleotides not matched to a gene: 14. Germline assignment: CDR1 SGDLS and CDR2 YYNGEE. This CDR3 region has 15 residues. This CDR3 reads CASSVGPTGEREQYF. In nucleotides, the CDR3 is TGTGCCAGCAGCGTCGGCCCTACCGGGGAGCGGGAGCAGTACTTC.

The J gene is TRBJ2-2, the V gene TRBV4-1; TRBD2 might be the D (7 bases). The CDR3 covers 15 residues. Per germline, CDR1 MGHRA and CDR2 YSYEKL. Deletions cut 6 bases from V and 5 bases from J, with 16 bases between. The CDR3 region is CASRPAGRGTGELFF. The CDR3 DNA follows: TGCGCCAGCAGACCAGCGGGAAGGGGGACCGGGGAGCTGTTTTTT.

The chain employs TRBV6-2 or TRBV6-3 and TRBJ2-2; 7 bases are a match to TRBD1. The V segment lost 4 bases and the J segment 5 bases; nucleotides outside the gene matches: 16. The CDR3 has 18 amino acids. Germline values: CDR1 MNHEY, CDR2 SVGEGT. This chain's CDR3 is CASSSRSNRGVRTGELFF. The CDR3 nucleotides are TGTGCCAGCAGTTCCCGATCGAACAGGGGAGTGAGGACCGGGGAGCTGTTTTTT.

In this sample, this clonotype turned up a few times. The CDR3: CASSKPGLARVHEQFF. The CDR3 DNA reads TGTGCCAGCAGCAAACCGGGACTAGCACGGGTACATGAGCAGTTCTTC. The rearrangement uses TRBV21-1 and TRBJ2-1; TRBD2 reflects the table's D call only, with no check against the DNA. TRBV21-1 is a documented pseudogene. This CDR3 is built from 16 residues.

The V call is TRBV5-4, the J call TRBJ2-1; TRBD2 matches 8 bases. With V trimmed by 4 bases and J by 4 bases, 7 bases remained unmatched. The CDR3 consists of 15 residues. The V gene's germline CDR1 is SGHNT and CDR2 YYREEE (reference sequence). The CDR3 sequence is CASSPRASGYNEQFF. CDR3 nucleotides: TGTGCCAGCAGCCCGCGGGCTAGCGGGTACAATGAGCAGTTCTTC. The full variable domain, with the rest looked up from reference TRBV5-4 and TRBJ2-1, is ETGVTQSPTHLIKTRGQQVTLRCSSQSGHNTVSWYQQALGQGPQFIFQYYREEENGRGNFPPRFSGLQFPNYSSELNVNALELDDSALYLCASSPRASGYNEQFFGPGTRLTVL.

V is TRBV5-8 and J is TRBJ2-5; 12 nucleotides align to TRBD2. The CDR3 is 16 residues long. The germline V gene has CDR1 SGHTS and CDR2 YDEGEE. J lost 3 bases, V lost 4 bases, and 7 bases had no gene match. For the CDR3, the DNA is TGTGCCAGCAGCCCCGGACTAGCGGGGACAGAAGAGACCCAGTACTTC. This sequence encodes CASSPGLAGTEETQYF.

This clonotype was seen a handful of times. The V call is TRBV10-3, the J call TRBJ2-5; D gene ambiguous. The length of the CDR3 is 14 residues. The germline gives CDR1 ENHRY, CDR2 SYGVKD. Trimming shortened V by 2 bases and J by 5 bases, and 12 bases separated the two germline ends. The CDR3 is CAISEPSGWETQYF. CDR3 nucleotide sequence: TGTGCCATCAGTGAGCCCTCTGGGTGGGAGACCCAGTACTTC.

The V and J genes are TRBV6-5 and TRBJ1-4; D not certain. V was shortened by 6 bases and J by 3 bases, with 14 bases between the two germline ends. Germline V gives CDR1 MNHEY, CDR2 SVGAGI. This CDR3 spans 15 amino acids. CDR3 coding DNA: TGTGCCAGCAGACCAGTCCGGCCTGCTAATGAAAAACTGTTTTTT. This sequence encodes CASRPVRPANEKLFF.

The rearrangement uses TRBV5-5 and TRBJ2-5, with D possibly matching TRBD2 (5 bases). Gene TRBJ2-1 matches the end of the DNA better, so the J call may be wrong. Germline loops: CDR1 SGHKS, CDR2 YYEKEE (reference sequence). The CDR3 is 13 amino acids. The CDR3 loop reads CASSWLAGDEQFF. Written as DNA, the CDR3 is TGTGCCAGCAGCTGGCTTGCGGGCGATGAGCAGTTCTTC.

This clonotype appeared a few times. The rearrangement joins TRBV20-1 to TRBJ2-5, with D maybe TRBD2 (6 bases). The closer fit of TRBJ2-7 to the DNA end suggests the J call may be wrong. The CDR3 spans 12 residues. Germline-derived CDR1 and CDR2 are DFQATT and SNEGSKA (reference sequence). This CDR3 reads CSASGSTHEQYF. DNA for the CDR3: TGCAGTGCTAGCGGGAGTACCCACGAGCAGTACTTC.

This clonotype came up a few times. This rearrangement joins TRBV5-4 to TRBJ2-2, with 8 bases that match TRBD1. This CDR3 is 17 amino acids long. Per germline, CDR1 SGHNT and CDR2 YYREEE (reference sequence). V shed 4 bases and J 6 bases; nucleotides not matched to a gene: 14. The CDR3 loop is CASSRYSGTGRAGELFF. CDR3 DNA: TGTGCCAGCAGCCGTTATTCCGGGACAGGAAGGGCCGGGGAGCTGTTTTTT.

This clonotype was counted between two and nine times. The CDR3 protein is CASSDGDRIGNQPQHF. The CDR3 nucleotides are TGTGCCAGCAGTGACGGGGACAGGATCGGAAATCAGCCCCAGCATTTT. V and J are TRBV6-1 and TRBJ1-5, with 8 bases matching TRBD1. With V trimmed by 3 bases and J by 4 bases, 8 bases remained unmatched. This CDR3 is 16 amino acids long. The germline V gene encodes CDR1 MNHNS and CDR2 SASEGT.

This clonotype was detected only a few times. V gene TRBV5-1 combines with J gene TRBJ2-1, with 8 bases matching TRBD2. The DNA end is more similar to TRBJ2-5, so the J call may be wrong. Germline loops: CDR1 SGHRS, CDR2 YFSETQ. The CDR3 consists of 16 residues. The CDR3 spells CASSFSGGAGVETQYF. The CDR3 DNA reads TGCGCCAGCAGCTTTTCGGGAGGAGCGGGAGTAGAGACCCAGTACTTC.